This TCR beta chain was found in a study of cytomegalovirus exposure and HLA in healthy donors. Sequencing was performed with immunoSEQ multiplex PCR; in TCRdb, only in-frame clones are kept and a portion is missing. The sample contains about 250,000 clones, roughly 87% of which appear only once. Trimming took off 7 bases at V and 2 bases at J, with 10 bases between the two ends. The CDR3 has 12 residues. The germline V gene encodes CDR1 SGHNT and CDR2 YYREEE (reference sequence). The V and J genes are TRBV5-4 and TRBJ2-7; TRBD1 is a possible D gene (6 bases). This clonotype was sampled from a man between 18 and 29 years old in good health and CMV-seropositive. Input material: PBMCs. CDR3 region: CASSQGTYEQYF. For the CDR3, the DNA is TGTGCCAGCTCGCAGGGGACCTACGAGCAGTACTTC.